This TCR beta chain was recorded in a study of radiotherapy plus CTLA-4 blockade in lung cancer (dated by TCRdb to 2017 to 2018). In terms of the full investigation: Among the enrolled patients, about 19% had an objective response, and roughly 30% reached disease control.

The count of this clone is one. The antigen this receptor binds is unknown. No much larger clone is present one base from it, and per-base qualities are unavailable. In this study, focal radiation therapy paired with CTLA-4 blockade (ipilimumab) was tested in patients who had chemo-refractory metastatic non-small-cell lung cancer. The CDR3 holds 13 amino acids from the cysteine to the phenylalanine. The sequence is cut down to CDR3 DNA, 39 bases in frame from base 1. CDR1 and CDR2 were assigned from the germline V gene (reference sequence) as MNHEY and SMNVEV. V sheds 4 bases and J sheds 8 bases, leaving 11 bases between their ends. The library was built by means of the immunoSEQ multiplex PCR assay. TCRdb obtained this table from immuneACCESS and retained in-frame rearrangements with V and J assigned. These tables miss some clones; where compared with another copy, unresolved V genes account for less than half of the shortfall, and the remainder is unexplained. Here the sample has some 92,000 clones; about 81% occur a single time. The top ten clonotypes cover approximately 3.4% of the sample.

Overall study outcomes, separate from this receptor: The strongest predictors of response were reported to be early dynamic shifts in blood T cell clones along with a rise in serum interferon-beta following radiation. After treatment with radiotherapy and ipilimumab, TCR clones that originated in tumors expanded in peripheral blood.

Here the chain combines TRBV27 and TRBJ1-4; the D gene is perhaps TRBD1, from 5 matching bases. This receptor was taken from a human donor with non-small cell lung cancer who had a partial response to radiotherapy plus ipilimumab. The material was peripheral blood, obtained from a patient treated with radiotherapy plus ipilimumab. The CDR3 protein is CASSWPGGEKLFF. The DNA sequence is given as TGTGCCAGCAGTTGGCCGGGGGGGGAAAAACTGTTTTTT.